What follows are 2 T cell receptor beta chains derived from one specimen sequenced in a study of blood T cell repertoires in COVID-19. Using immunoSEQ multiplex PCR, the repertoire was profiled, and TCRdb retains in-frame clones only, with some absent. The data hold 350,000 to 500,000 clones, with roughly 90% observed a single time. Sequenced: PBMCs or T cells enriched from blood (not recorded which). The receptors stem from a woman between 18 and 29 years old who had been exposed to COVID-19.

This sequence joins TRBV2 and TRBJ1-2, with 7 bases that match TRBD1. The CDR3 has 16 residues. The trim removed 8 bases at V and 2 bases at J, leaving 14 bases unmatched. Germline CDR1 is SNHLY and CDR2 is FYNNEI. CDR3 sequence: CASGAGQTHLNYGYTF. In DNA form, the CDR3 reads TGTGCCAGCGGTGCGGGACAGACTCACCTGAACTATGGCTACACCTTC.

This clone was observed a single time. V usage is TRBV7-2 and J usage is TRBJ2-1, with 16 bases lining up with TRBD2. CDR1 and CDR2 (germline): SGHTA, FQGNSA. The ends lost 4 bases at V and 4 bases at J; junction bases unmatched: 7. There are 18 residues in the CDR3. The CDR3 sequence: CASSSGTSGGAIYNEQFF. CDR3 nucleotides: TGTGCCAGCAGCTCGGGGACTAGCGGGGGGGCCATTTACAATGAGCAGTTCTTC. Together with reference TRBV7-2 and TRBJ2-1, the CDR3 gives the full variable domain: GAGVSQSPSNKVTEKGKDVELRCDPISGHTALYWYRQSLGQGLEFLIYFQGNSAPDKSGLPSDRFSAERTGGSVSTLTIQRTQQEDSAVYLCASSSGTSGGAIYNEQFFGPGTRLTVL.